This passage covers 18 T cell receptor beta chains from one sample sequenced in a study of CD8+CD57+ T cells in acquired aplastic anemia. CDR3 and TCR beta VDJ profiling relied on genomic DNA as the template. TCRdb ran MiXCR on the reads and lists one entry per CDR3 protein. The sample holds 400,000 to 450,000 distinct CDR3 sequences, just under 70% seen once. The sample consisted of sorted CD4+, CD8+, or CD8+CD57+ T cells (not recorded which) from PBMCs. The receptors were gathered from a human donor in good health, serving as a control.

Details on this clonotype: Here the CDR3 omits its conserved ending phenylalanine or tryptophan, so a read error is the likely source. The limits of the CDR3 on the DNA are not certain, so only TCRdb's listed CDR3 is given. CDR3 sequence reads: CASSPTGTGVFYE. The chain uses TRBV7-9 and TRBJ1-6; TRBD1 was called by the table and not checked on the DNA. A total of 13 residues make up the CDR3, ends included. Germline CDR1 is SEHNR and CDR2 is FQNEAQ (reference sequence).

The rearrangement uses TRBV5-1 and TRBJ2-7, with 8 bases that match TRBD1. The CDR3 consists of 14 residues. Germline V gene sequence: CDR1 SGHRS, CDR2 YFSETQ. The V and J ends lost 5 bases and 6 bases, in that order; junction bases with no gene match: 10. This CDR3 is CASRQGVRYGEQYF. The CDR3 nucleotides read TGCGCCAGCAGACAGGGGGTAAGGTATGGCGAGCAGTACTTC.

This clonotype has just a few counts. A much larger clone lies a single base off, so this may be a read error. V is TRBV7-8 and J is TRBJ2-2; 8 bases are a match to TRBD2. Per germline, CDR1 SGHVS and CDR2 FQNEAQ. The CDR3 length is 18 residues. Trimming took 2 bases from V and 4 from J; bases not matched to a gene: 12. The CDR3 DNA reads TGTGCCAGCAGCTTAATACTAGCGGCTGGGTGGAGCACCGGGGAGCTGTTTTTT. It yields the protein CASSLILAAGWSTGELFF. Full variable domain (missing parts from reference TRBV7-8 and TRBJ2-2): GAGVSQSPRYKVAKRGQDVALRCDPISGHVSLFWYQQALGQGPEFLTYFQNEAQLDKSGLPSDRFFAERPEGSVSTLKIQRTQQEDSAVYLCASSLILAAGWSTGELFFGEGSRLTVL.

This clonotype showed up many times. J is TRBJ1-1 and V is TRBV6-5; D is possibly TRBD1 (6 bases). The germline V gene has CDR1 MNHEY and CDR2 SVGAGI. V lost 6 bases and J 4 bases, leaving 12 bases between the germline ends. The CDR3 consists of 13 residues. CDR3 nucleotides: TGTGCCAGCAGCCACAGGGTCAGCACTGAAGCTTTCTTT. Protein sequence: CASSHRVSTEAFF.

At least ten counts were recorded for this clonotype. The rearrangement uses TRBV20-1 and TRBJ2-1; maybe TRBD2 (6 bases). Germline values: CDR1 DFQATT, CDR2 SNEGSKA (reference sequence). Trimming removed 4 bases at V and 5 bases at J, with 15 bases between. The CDR3 contains 14 residues. The CDR3 loop reads CSAISGLRNNEQFF. Written as DNA, the CDR3 is TGCAGTGCTATCAGCGGGCTCCGCAACAATGAGCAGTTCTTC.

On this clonotype itself: The CDR3 does not end in the conserved phenylalanine or tryptophan, so this is likely a read error. The DNA is omitted, as the CDR3 cannot be located on it reliably, and the CDR3 follows TCRdb's listing. The genes are TRBV7-6 and TRBJ1-6; the table's D gene call, TRBD1, was not cross checked with the DNA. Germline V CDR1 and CDR2: SGHVS, FNYEAQ. The CDR3 is 13 residues long, ends included. CDR3 in amino acids: CASSFRTWDSPLH.

The rearrangement uses TRBV6-6 and TRBJ2-1; possibly TRBD2 for D (7 bases). V lost 1 base and J lost 16, with 17 bases in between. This CDR3 comprises 13 residues. Germline V gene lookup returns CDR1 MNHNY and CDR2 SVGAGI (reference sequence). The DNA of the CDR3 is TGTGCCAGCAGTTACTGGGGAGGGGGGGAGGACTTCTTC. Protein product: CASSYWGGGEDFF.

As regards this clonotype: The junction differs from germline at one of its ends, possibly a read error. The V gene is TRBV13, the J gene TRBJ2-1, with D possibly matching TRBD2 (6 bases). This CDR3 has 15 residues. Germline-derived CDR1 and CDR2 are PRHDT and FYEKMQ (reference sequence). CDR3 region: CASSLVDYLRYERFF. The CDR3 nucleotides are TGTGCCAGCAGCTTAGTGGACTACCTTAGGTATGAGCGGTTCTTC.

Of note for this clonotype: It is likely a read error, because the conserved phenylalanine at the end of the CDR3 is missing. Because the CDR3's place on the DNA is in doubt, the DNA is left out and the CDR3 is given as listed by TCRdb. The chain couples TRBV2 to TRBJ1-4; the D call in the table, TRBD1, was not verified against the DNA. CDR1 and CDR2 from the germline V gene are SNHLY and FYNNEI. The CDR3 is 13 amino acids long, termini counted. The CDR3 here is CASRFTWPGTVYN.

The V gene is TRBV5-1, the J gene TRBJ2-7; 7 bases line up with TRBD1. CDR1 is SGHRS and CDR2 is YFSETQ in the germline V gene. V was pared by 4 bases and J by 2 bases, with 12 bases of the junction left unmatched. The CDR3 runs 16 residues. The chain's CDR3 is CASSLIAATGTYEQYF. The CDR3 DNA sequence: TGCGCCAGCAGCCTGATCGCGGCGACAGGGACCTACGAGCAGTACTTC.

The CDR3 here is CSVTGAYEQYF. Here the CDR3 DNA reads TGCAGCGTTACTGGAGCCTACGAGCAGTACTTC. This chain links TRBV29-1 with TRBJ2-7; D is unclear. V lost 5 bases, J lost 2 bases, and 7 bases lay in between. CDR3 length equals 11 residues. Per the germline V gene, CDR1 is SQVTM and CDR2 is ANQGSEA.

In regard to this clonotype: At one end, the junction sequence differs from germline, possibly due to a read error. The J gene is TRBJ2-5, the V gene TRBV11-1, with D perhaps matching TRBD2 (6 bases). This CDR3 has 16 residues. Per the germline V gene, CDR1 is SGHAT and CDR2 is FQDESV (reference sequence). The CDR3 region is CASRLAPGLRGETQYF. The CDR3 DNA follows: TGTGCCAGCAGGTTAGCGCCGGGTCTTCGGGGGGAGACCCAGTACTTC.

Concerning this clonotype itself: One end of the junction varies from germline; a read error may be responsible. This rearrangement joins TRBV15 to TRBJ2-5; 7 nucleotides match TRBD1. Germline CDR1 and CDR2: LNHNV and YYDKDF (reference sequence). The CDR3 covers 14 residues. The CDR3 coding sequence is TGTGCCACCGGCGCAGGGACAGCTCCAGAGACGCAGTATTTC. Protein product: CATGAGTAPETQYF.

Details on this clonotype: At one boundary the junction diverges from the germline segment, which might be a read error. The CDR3 nucleotides read TGTGCCAGCAGTGGACAGGTCGGGAGCTATGGCTACAATTTT. This sequence encodes CASSGQVGSYGYNF. This chain joins TRBV9 and TRBJ2-3, with D perhaps TRBD1 (7 bases). CDR1 and CDR2 (germline): SGDLS, YYNGEE. This CDR3 has 14 residues.

This clonotype has just one count. An end of the junction does not agree with germline; a read error may underlie this. This sequence joins TRBV7-6 and TRBJ1-1, with D uncertain. The CDR3 covers 15 residues. The germline gives CDR1 SGHVS, CDR2 FNYEAQ. CDR3 sequence (DNA): TGTGCCAGCAGCACTGCTCACTGGAGTACCTACGAAGATTTCTTT. This codes for CASSTAHWSTYEDFF.

On this clonotype itself: The limits of the CDR3 on the DNA are not certain, so only TCRdb's listed CDR3 is given. The chain carries TRBV19 and TRBJ1-5; the table calls TRBD1, which could not be checked here. The CDR3 is made up of 17 amino acids, end residues included. CDR1 and CDR2 from the germline V gene are LNHDA and SQIVND (reference sequence). This CDR3 reads CASSLHTQVSPSILVNF.

This clonotype was seen a handful of times. V and J are TRBV15 and TRBJ1-4, with D possibly TRBD1 on 5 matching bases. The V end was cut by 8 bases, the J end by 4 bases, with 14 bases between. The CDR3 has 14 amino acids. The germline V gene encodes CDR1 LNHNV and CDR2 YYDKDF (reference sequence). This chain's CDR3 is CATVRDGNNEKLFF. CDR3 DNA sequence: TGTGCCACCGTCCGGGACGGCAATAATGAAAAACTGTTTTTT. The variable domain in full, completed from reference TRBV15 and TRBJ1-4, reads DAMVIQNPRYQVTQFGKPVTLSCSQTLNHNVMYWYQQKSSQAPKLLFHYYDKDFNNEADTPDNFQSRRPNTSFCFLDIRSPGLGDTAMYLCATVRDGNNEKLFFGSGTQLSVL.

Notes on this clonotype: No conserved phenylalanine or tryptophan is present at the end of the CDR3, so a read error is the likely explanation. The limits of the CDR3 on the DNA are not certain, so only TCRdb's listed CDR3 is given. The gene calls are TRBV7-3 and TRBJ1-1; the table's D call, TRBD1, has no DNA check behind it. The CDR3 has 13 residues if both end residues are counted. The germline V gene has CDR1 SGHTA and CDR2 FQGTGA. The CDR3: CASNKGLQGEQIR.